This paragraph reports one T cell receptor beta chain. V shed 3 bases and J shed 2 bases, with 9 bases lying between them. This CDR3 is 14 amino acids long. The germline V gene has CDR1 SEHNR and CDR2 FQNEAQ (reference sequence). Study processing details: Nucleated cell counts were estimated from reference gene primer amplification. Assay used: immunoSEQ multiplex PCR; TCRdb lists only in-frame clones, some missing. D and trimming come from the DNA, and the V and J calls and clone size come from that table. The repertoire holds over 400,000 clones, with approximately 85% as singletons. The data were obtained in a study of blood T cell repertoires in COVID-19. Overall study context: Some COVID-19 samples were acute and others convalescent; all came from the United States, Italy and Spain.

The V gene is TRBV7-9, the J gene TRBJ2-3, with no clear D. The specimen sequenced was peripheral blood. The TCR comes from a human donor in a cohort sampled during active COVID-19. CDR3 sequence reads: CASSLLAATDTQYF. CDR3 bases: TGTGCCAGCAGCTTGTTAGCCGCCACAGATACGCAGTATTTT.